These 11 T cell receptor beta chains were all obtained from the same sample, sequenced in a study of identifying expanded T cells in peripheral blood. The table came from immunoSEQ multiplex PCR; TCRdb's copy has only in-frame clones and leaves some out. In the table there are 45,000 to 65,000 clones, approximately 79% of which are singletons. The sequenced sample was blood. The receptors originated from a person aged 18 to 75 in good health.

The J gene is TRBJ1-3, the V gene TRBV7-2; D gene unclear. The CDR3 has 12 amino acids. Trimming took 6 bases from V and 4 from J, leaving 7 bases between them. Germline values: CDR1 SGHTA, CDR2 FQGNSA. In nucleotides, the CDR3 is TGTGCCAGCAGTCGTGGGGGAAACACCATATATTTT. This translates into CASSRGGNTIYF.

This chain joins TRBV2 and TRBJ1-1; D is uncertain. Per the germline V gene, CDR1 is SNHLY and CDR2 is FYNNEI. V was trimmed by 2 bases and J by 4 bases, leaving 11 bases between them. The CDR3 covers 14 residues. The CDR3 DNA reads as TGTGCCAGCAGTGAATTTCAGAGAGGCACTGAAGCTTTCTTT. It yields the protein CASSEFQRGTEAFF.

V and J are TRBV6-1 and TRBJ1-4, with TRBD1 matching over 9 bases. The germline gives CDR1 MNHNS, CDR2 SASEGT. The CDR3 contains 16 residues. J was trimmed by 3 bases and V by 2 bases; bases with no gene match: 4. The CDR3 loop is CASSEPGQGSNEKLFF. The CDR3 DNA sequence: TGTGCCAGCAGTGAACCGGGACAGGGTTCTAATGAAAAACTGTTTTTT.

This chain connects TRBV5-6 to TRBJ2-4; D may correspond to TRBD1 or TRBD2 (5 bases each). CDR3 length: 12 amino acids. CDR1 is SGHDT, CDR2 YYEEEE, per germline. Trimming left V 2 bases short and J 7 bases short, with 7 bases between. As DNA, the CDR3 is TGTGCCAGCAGCTTAGGGGAGAACATTCAGTACTTC. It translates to CASSLGENIQYF.

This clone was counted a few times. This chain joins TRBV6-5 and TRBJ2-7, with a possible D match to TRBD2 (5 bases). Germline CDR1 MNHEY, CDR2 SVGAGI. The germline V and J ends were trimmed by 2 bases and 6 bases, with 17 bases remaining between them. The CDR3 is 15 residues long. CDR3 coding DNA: TGTGCCAGCAGTTACGGCGGGTTATTATCCGGCGAGCAGTACTTC. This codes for CASSYGGLLSGEQYF.

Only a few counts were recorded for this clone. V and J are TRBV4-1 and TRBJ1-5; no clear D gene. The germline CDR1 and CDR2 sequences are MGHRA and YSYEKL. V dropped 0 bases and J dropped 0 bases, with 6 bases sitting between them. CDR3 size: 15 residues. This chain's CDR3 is CASSQEQSSNQPQHF. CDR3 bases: TGCGCCAGCAGCCAAGAACAGTCTAGCAATCAGCCCCAGCATTTT.

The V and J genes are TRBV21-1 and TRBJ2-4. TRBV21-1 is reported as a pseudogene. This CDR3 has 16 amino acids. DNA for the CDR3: TGTGCCAGCATCCTACCCGGGACCTTAGCCAAAAACATTCAGTACTTC. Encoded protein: CASILPGTLAKNIQYF.

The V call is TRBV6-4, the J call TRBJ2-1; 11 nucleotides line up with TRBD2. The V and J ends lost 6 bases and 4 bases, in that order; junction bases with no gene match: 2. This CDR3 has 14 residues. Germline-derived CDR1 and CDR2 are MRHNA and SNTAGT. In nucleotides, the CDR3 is TGTGCCAGCAGCCTAGCGGGGGGATACAATGAGCAGTTCTTC. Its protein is CASSLAGGYNEQFF.

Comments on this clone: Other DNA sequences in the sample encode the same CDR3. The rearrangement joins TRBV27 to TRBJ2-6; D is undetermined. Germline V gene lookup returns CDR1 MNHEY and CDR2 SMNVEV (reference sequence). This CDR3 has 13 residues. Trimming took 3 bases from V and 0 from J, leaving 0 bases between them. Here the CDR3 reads CASSFSGANVLTF. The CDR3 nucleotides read TGTGCCAGCAGTTTCTCTGGGGCCAACGTCCTGACTTTC.

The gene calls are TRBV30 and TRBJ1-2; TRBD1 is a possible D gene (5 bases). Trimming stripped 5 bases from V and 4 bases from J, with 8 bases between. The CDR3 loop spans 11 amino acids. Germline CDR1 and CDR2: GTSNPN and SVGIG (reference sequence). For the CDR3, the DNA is TGTGCCTGGGGGGCGACCTATGGCTACACCTTC. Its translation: CAWGATYGYTF.

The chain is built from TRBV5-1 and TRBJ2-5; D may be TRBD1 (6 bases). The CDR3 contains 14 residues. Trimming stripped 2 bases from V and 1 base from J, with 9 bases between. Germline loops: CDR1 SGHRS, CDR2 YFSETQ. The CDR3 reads CASSFDRPQETQYF. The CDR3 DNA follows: TGCGCCAGCAGCTTCGACAGGCCCCAAGAGACCCAGTACTTC.